The rows below give T cell receptor beta chains drawn from one sample of a study of metastatic and nonmetastatic thyroid tumors. TCRdb recomputed clones from the PCR reads via MiXCR. The table includes more than 20,000 clones, over 10% detected once. Source material: blood. Receptor source: a female donor with papillary thyroid cancer or a benign thyroid nodule (not recorded which). Some clones in this sample may be carry-over from other donors' samples. Both conserved end residues are part of each CDR3. Fields, in order: J gene, clone size, D gene, CDR3 length, V gene, CDR3 DNA, CDR3 protein. A D gene is named only where the DNA matches it firmly. Only some rows state a clone size, as once, few, many or a class for expanded clones.

>TRBJ1-1|.|.|15|TRBV14
TGTGCCAGCAGCCAAAAAAAAACAGGGAACACTGAAGCTTTCTTT
CASSQKKTGNTEAFF
>TRBJ2-1|many|.|15|TRBV5-1
TGCGCCAGCAGCTTGGACGGGATCCCCTACAATGAGCAGTTCTTC
CASSLDGIPYNEQFF
>TRBJ2-7|few|.|13|TRBV12-3/TRBV12-4
TGTGCCAGCAGTCCGACAGGCCCCTACGAGCAGTACTTC
CASSPTGPYEQYF
>TRBJ2-1|many|.|15|TRBV11-2
TGTGCCGGCAGCTTAGGAAGGGGATCCTACAGTGAGCAGTTCTTC
CAGSLGRGSYSEQFF
>TRBJ2-7|many|.|15|TRBV28
TGTGCCAGCAGTTTTTCCGGGGCGCAATCCTACGAGCAGTACTTC
CASSFSGAQSYEQYF
>TRBJ2-6|many|.|17|TRBV28
TGTGCCAGCAGGGCTGGACACTTGAGCTCTGGGGCCAACGTCCTGACTTTC
CASRAGHLSSGANVLTF
>TRBJ1-2|many|.|15|TRBV25-1
TGTGCCAGCAGTGAGCAGGACAGCCCTTACTATGGCTACACCTTC
CASSEQDSPYYGYTF
>TRBJ1-5|many|.|15|TRBV6-2/TRBV6-3
TGTGCCAGCAGTTACGGTGCGCAAAACAATCAGCCCCAGCATTTT
CASSYGAQNNQPQHF
>TRBJ1-1|few|TRBD1|14|TRBV19
TGTGCCAGTACAGGACAGGGGGCGGGCGATGAAGCTCTCTTT
CASTGQGAGDEALF
>TRBJ2-7|many|TRBD1|17|TRBV4-1
TGCGCCAGCAGCCCCCGACAGGGGCCAAATCATTTGGCCGAGCAGTACTTC
CASSPRQGPNHLAEQYF
>TRBJ2-1|many|TRBD2|12|TRBV19
TGTGCCAGTAGGACGGGAGGCAATGAGCAGTTCTTC
CASRTGGNEQFF
>TRBJ1-1|many|.|13|TRBV5-1
TGCGCCAGCAGCTTCCAAGTGAACACTGAAGCTTTCTTT
CASSFQVNTEAFF
>TRBJ2-7|many|.|15|TRBV30
TGTGCCTGGAGTGAGCGACAGGGGACTAGCTACGAGCAGTACTTC
CAWSERQGTSYEQYF
>TRBJ2-1|many|.|12|TRBV11-3
TGTGCCAGCAGCCCGTCAGGCAATGAGCAGTTCTTC
CASSPSGNEQFF
>TRBJ2-7|.|TRBD1|16|TRBV6-5
TGTGCCAGCAGTTACCCGACGACAGGGGGGTCCTACGAGCAGTACTTC
CASSYPTTGGSYEQYF
>TRBJ1-5|many|.|13|TRBV7-8
TGTGCCAGCAGCTACTCATCCCATGAGCCCCAGCATTTT
CASSYSSHEPQHF
>TRBJ1-2|many|.|14|TRBV20-1
TGCAGTGCTAGAGAAACGGGGGAGAACTATGGCTATACCTTC
CSARETGENYGYTF
>TRBJ2-2|.|TRBD2|16|TRBV6-1
TGTGCCAGCAGTGGCCTAGCGGACTCTAACACCGGGGAGCTGTTTTTT
CASSGLADSNTGELFF